Following are 18 T cell receptor beta chains from one sample sequenced in a study of T cell responses to AZD1222 COVID-19 vaccine listed by TCRdb under 2021. This sample's time point label indicates: baseline before first vaccination. The method behind the library was the immunoSEQ multiplex PCR assay. Imported from immuneACCESS, the table was reduced by TCRdb to in-frame sequences with V and J called. These copies leave out some clones; in studies compared against another copy, an unresolved V gene accounts for under half, and the cause of the remainder is not known. Here the sample has around 71,000 clones; roughly 80% occur a single time. Roughly 3.1% of the sample is taken by the ten largest. The source was peripheral blood, collected on day 0 of AZD1222 vaccination. The receptors were sampled from an adult in good health.

CDR3 in amino acids: CASNGFVGGPGELFF. The CDR3 region has the DNA TGTGCCAGCAACGGATTTGTGGGGGGTCCCGGGGAGCTGTTTTTT. The rearrangement joins TRBV7-2 to TRBJ2-2; a weak D match, TRBD2 (6 bases). The V gene's germline CDR1 is SGHTA and CDR2 FQGNSA. The length of the CDR3 is 15 residues. The V end lost 7 bases, the J end lost 6 bases, and 18 bases lay between the germline ends.

This chain joins TRBV5-5 and TRBJ1-5; D is ambiguous. Germline assignment: CDR1 SGHKS and CDR2 YYEKEE (reference sequence). CDR3 length: 14 amino acids. V lost 2 bases and J 3 bases, leaving 9 bases between the germline ends. The CDR3 reads CASSFQDHNQPQHF. CDR3 nucleotides: TGTGCCAGCAGCTTTCAGGACCACAATCAGCCCCAGCATTTT.

V and J are TRBV20-1 and TRBJ1-5; possible D gene TRBD1, 6 bases. This CDR3 has 14 residues. The V gene's germline CDR1 is DFQATT and CDR2 SNEGSKA (reference sequence). The ends were cut back, 3 bases at V and 1 base at J, with 10 bases in the middle. The CDR3 protein is CSASRRGSNQPQHF. The CDR3 nucleotides are TGCAGTGCTAGTCGCAGGGGAAGCAATCAGCCCCAGCATTTT.

This chain uses TRBV25-1 with TRBJ1-1; D ambiguous. This CDR3 comprises 13 residues. The germline V gene has CDR1 MGHDK and CDR2 SYGVNS. Trimming pared 3 bases from V and 0 bases from J, leaving 5 bases between. CDR3 in DNA: TGTGCCAGCAGTGACAGCCTGAACACTGAAGCTTTCTTT. Protein product: CASSDSLNTEAFF. The variable domain in full, with the rest retrieved from reference TRBV25-1 and TRBJ1-1, is EADIYQTPRYLVIGTGKKITLECSQTMGHDKMYWYQQDPGMELHLIHYSYGVNSTEKGDLSSESTVSRIRTEHFPLTLESARPSHTSQYLCASSDSLNTEAFFGQGTRLTVV.

A single count supports this clone. V gene TRBV5-1 combines with J gene TRBJ2-7; no clear D. Germline assignment: CDR1 SGHRS and CDR2 YFSETQ. V was cut by 2 bases and J by 6 bases, with 15 bases left in between. CDR3 length equals 14 residues. The CDR3 protein is CASSFAVGLVEQYF. Written as DNA, the CDR3 is TGCGCCAGCAGCTTTGCCGTGGGTTTAGTCGAGCAGTACTTC.

This clone was seen more than once but under ten times. The CDR3 protein is CASSVIQGTSSGSTDTQYF. CDR3 DNA: TGTGCCAGCAGTGTAATACAGGGGACTAGCAGCGGGAGCACAGATACGCAGTATTTT. The chain is built from TRBV6-1 and TRBJ2-3; 9 bases line up with TRBD2. The CDR3 has 19 residues. Germline V gives CDR1 MNHNS, CDR2 SASEGT. J gave up 0 bases and V 4 bases, and 14 bases lay outside the gene matches.

This chain links TRBV7-9 with TRBJ2-1, with a possible D match to TRBD1 (5 bases). The V end was cut by 3 bases, the J end by 10 bases, with 13 bases between. Germline V lookup: CDR1 SEHNR, CDR2 FQNEAQ (reference sequence). This CDR3 is built from 13 residues. The CDR3 reads CASSFGQGREQFF. CDR3 bases: TGTGCCAGCAGCTTCGGGCAGGGTCGCGAGCAGTTCTTC.

V usage is TRBV4-1 and J usage is TRBJ2-7; 10 bases are shared with TRBD2. CDR3 length: 15 residues. The V gene's germline CDR1 is MGHRA and CDR2 YSYEKL. The V gene end was trimmed by 3 bases and the J gene end by 2 bases; junction bases not matched to a gene: 4. The CDR3 spells CASSHGLAVTYEQYF. The CDR3 DNA is TGCGCCAGCAGCCATGGACTAGCGGTGACCTACGAGCAGTACTTC.

The chain carries TRBV10-3 and TRBJ2-1, with TRBD2 matching 8 bases. The germline gives CDR1 ENHRY, CDR2 SYGVKD. The CDR3 is 15 amino acids. V trimming: 2 bases; J trimming: 8 bases; junction bases outside the gene matches: 8. This CDR3 is CAISEKAGEDHEQFF. As DNA, the CDR3 is TGTGCCATCAGTGAGAAAGCGGGAGAGGACCATGAGCAGTTCTTC.

Here the CDR3 DNA reads TGTGCCAGCAGCGTAGGGAGCGGGAGCTCCTACGAGCAGTACTTC. It yields the protein CASSVGSGSSYEQYF. The chain links TRBV9 to TRBJ2-7; 8 bases are shared with TRBD2. J was trimmed by 0 bases and V by 0 bases; bases with no gene match: 2. The CDR3 length is 15 residues. The V gene's germline CDR1 is SGDLS and CDR2 YYNGEE.

The genes are TRBV6-2 or TRBV6-3 and TRBJ1-5, with 9 bases lining up with TRBD1. The trim removed 0 bases at V and 6 bases at J, leaving 12 bases unmatched. The CDR3 extends over 18 amino acids. Germline CDR1 reads MNHEY; CDR2 reads SVGEGT. For the CDR3, the DNA is TGTGCCAGCAGTTACTCTTTATCGACAGGGGGAAACCTTCAGCCCCAGCATTTT. It yields the protein CASSYSLSTGGNLQPQHF.

The chain couples TRBV5-1 to TRBJ1-4; 10 nucleotides match TRBD1. CDR1 is SGHRS, CDR2 YFSETQ, per germline. V shed 2 bases and J 8 bases; nucleotides not matched to a gene: 6. The CDR3 length is 15 residues. CDR3 amino acids: CASSFDRGLVEKLFF. The CDR3 bases are TGCGCCAGCAGCTTCGACAGGGGGCTAGTGGAAAAACTGTTTTTT.

J is TRBJ2-7 and V is TRBV6-2 or TRBV6-3, with D perhaps TRBD2 (5 bases). This CDR3 is built from 16 residues. The V gene lost 1 base and the J gene lost 2 bases, with 15 bases spanning the gap. Germline V lookup: CDR1 MNHEY, CDR2 SVGEGT. This CDR3 reads CASSYYELGSAYEQYF. The CDR3 DNA reads as TGTGCCAGCAGTTACTACGAGCTAGGGAGCGCCTACGAGCAGTACTTC.

The CDR3 protein is CASSITGLPATNEKLFF. DNA for the CDR3: TGTGCCAGTAGTATAACAGGGCTACCGGCAACTAATGAAAAACTGTTTTTT. V gene TRBV19 combines with J gene TRBJ1-4; TRBD1 might be the D (6 bases). The germline V gene has CDR1 LNHDA and CDR2 SQIVND (reference sequence). The CDR3 covers 17 residues. V lost 2 bases to trimming and J lost 0 bases, with 13 bases between them.

The J gene is TRBJ1-6, the V gene TRBV27; 10 nucleotides line up with TRBD1. The CDR3 runs to 12 residues. From germline, CDR1 is MNHEY and CDR2 SMNVEV (reference sequence). Trimming removed 10 bases from V and 13 bases from J; junction bases left unmatched: 7. The CDR3 loop is CATMTGGAPLHF. CDR3 bases: TGTGCCACCATGACAGGGGGCGCGCCCCTCCACTTT.

This clone was counted a few times. The rearrangement uses TRBV4-2 and TRBJ2-3; 13 bases agree with TRBD2. Per germline, CDR1 LGHNA and CDR2 YNFKEQ. Trimming took 0 bases from V and 5 from J; bases not matched to a gene: 11. There are 19 residues in the CDR3. For the CDR3, the DNA is TGTGCCAGCAGCCAAGATCTCCCCACTAGCGGGGGGGTCGGAGATACGCAGTATTTT. Protein product: CASSQDLPTSGGVGDTQYF.

The chain combines TRBV10-2 with TRBJ2-7; D is perhaps TRBD2 (6 bases). The CDR3 spans 14 residues. Germline loops: CDR1 WSHSY, CDR2 SAAADI. Trimming stripped 6 bases from V and 6 bases from J, with 18 bases between. This chain's CDR3 is CASREAGLGPEQYF. For the CDR3, the DNA is TGCGCCAGCAGGGAAGCGGGCCTAGGCCCCGAGCAGTACTTC.

The rearrangement links TRBV9 to TRBJ1-5; a possible D gene is TRBD1 (5 bases). Trimming left V 0 bases short and J 4 bases short, with 11 bases between. The germline V gene encodes CDR1 SGDLS and CDR2 YYNGEE. The CDR3 is 15 residues long. The CDR3 DNA sequence: TGTGCCAGCAGCGTAGGGGCAGGGTTTAATCAGCCCCAGCATTTT. Protein: CASSVGAGFNQPQHF.